This TCR beta chain is drawn from a study of blood T cells in healthy people across ages (dated by TCRdb to the mid-2010s). Regarding the research as a whole: Template switching captured roughly one uniquely barcoded TCR beta cDNA molecule per two T cells in model experiments. The study measured age-related changes in TCR beta repertoire diversity using deep sequencing normalized with unique cDNA molecular identifiers. Donors were grouped into four age groups: young (average about 15 years), middle-aged (under 40), aged (about 60) and long-lived (around 80). Donors of different ages were randomly distributed across sequencing lanes to avoid experimental bias. For two donors (one aged 18 to 30 and one aged 80 or older), the study analyzed two additional independent replicas of 1 million unique cDNA reads from the same blood draw. Paper-wide results and their limitations: The CMV infection status of donors was not known, potentially confounding age-related changes in expanded clonotypes. Compared with the aged group, the long-lived group had more naive CD4+ T cells, fewer expanded clones and increased TCR diversity, a pattern suggesting age selection. The percentage of naive T cells measured by flow cytometry correlated strongly with observed TCR beta diversity. Observed TCR beta diversity per million T cells fell roughly linearly with age, and a significant reduction was already apparent by age roughly 40. Total diversity estimates from one million sequenced T cells were considered lower bounds and underestimates. Bulk unsorted PBMC profiling prevented conclusive comparison of naive and antigen-experienced compartments.

The 40 or so donors, aged about 6 to 100 years, were systemically healthy Caucasian individuals from Russia. About 10 milliliters of peripheral blood were collected from each donor into EDTA-treated Vacutainer tubes. Ficoll-Paque density-gradient centrifugation was used to isolate PBMCs, with at least 7 million per sample. Total RNA, at least 6 micrograms per sample, was extracted from PBMCs with Trizol reagent. Naive CD45RAhigh/CD27high T cell percentages were measured by flow cytometry on a PBMC aliquot from every donor. Inclusive of the bounding cysteine and phenylalanine, the CDR3 is 16 residues long. Only the CDR3 DNA stays, 48 bases, in frame from base 1. As encoded in the germline V gene, CDR1 is KGHDR while CDR2 is SFDVKD. Trimming takes 4 bases off V and 2 bases off J; junction bases not matched to a gene: 6. To prepare the library, 5' RACE was applied. TCRdb lists the instrument as Illumina HiSeq 2500. The second PCR ran for about 6 to 12 cycles and used a J-beta primer mix along with a sample-barcoded 5' primer. A unique molecular identifier was introduced onto each TCR beta cDNA molecule by a template-switch 5' adaptor carrying 12 random nucleotides. Each sample yielded at least 3 million CDR3-containing paired-end reads. First-strand cDNA was synthesized from all RNA with the Mint cDNA synthesis kit, primed by a TRBC-specific oligonucleotide. Following uracil-DNA glycosylase treatment, all cDNA underwent a first 18-cycle PCR with the universal primers M1SS and BC2_uni_R. The study's processing was this. Normalization of each sample was performed by random selection of 1 million high-quality reads, each carrying a distinct molecular identifier. Reads with shared molecular identifiers were discarded instead of being binned into consensus sequences. CDR3 identification, clonotype clustering and error correction used MiTCR with a Q25 quality threshold and the strictest error-elimination algorithm. A nonparametric unseen species model with Euler transformation was used to estimate lower-bound total TCR beta diversity. TCRdb cleaned the public reads at Q25 with fastp, built clones with MiXCR and kept in-frame beta chains. Entries that share a CDR3 protein sequence are merged under the most common genes and DNA. It is TCRdb's table, rather than the study itself, that gives the V and J calls and clone size. The sample table lists 780,000 or so distinct CDR3 sequences, approximately 53% of them with a count of one. The leading ten clones occupy roughly 37% of the sample.

A word on this clonotype: The antigen this receptor binds is unknown. Base qualities are missing; no much larger clone stands one base away.

The source is a man aged 80 or over in good health. Sample: blood. Recombination linked TRBV24-1 to TRBJ1-2, and TRBD1 aligns with 10 junction nucleotides. The DNA sequence follows: TGTGCCACCAGTGACCCCGACAGGGGGCGAAACTATGGCTACACCTTC. Its product reads: CATSDPDRGRNYGYTF.